The 4 T cell receptor beta chains below all came from one sample that was sequenced in a study of blood T cells in healthy people across ages. The authors ran a second PCR of 7 to 11 cycles using a sample-barcoded 5' primer and a J-beta primer mix. MiXCR, run by TCRdb on the 5' RACE reads, gives a single entry per CDR3 protein. The table includes hundreds of thousands of distinct CDR3 sequences, about a quarter detected once. The sample was also linked to a second study, of T cells of mothers and their children.

The material sequenced was blood. The source of these receptors is a boy between 2 and 15 years old in good health.

This chain connects TRBV27 to TRBJ2-5, with 13 nucleotides matching TRBD2. CDR3 length equals 15 residues. Germline CDR1 and CDR2: MNHEY and SMNVEV (reference sequence). The J segment lost 5 bases and the V segment lost 7 bases, leaving 7 bases of the junction unmatched. In nucleotides, the CDR3 is TGTGCCAGCAATCCACTAGCGGGGGGGCCGGAGACCCAGTACTTC. This gives the protein CASNPLAGGPETQYF.

This chain connects TRBV10-2 to TRBJ2-5; D not resolved. The CDR3 has 16 residues. Trimming took 2 bases from V and 1 from J, leaving 14 bases between them. Germline lookup yields CDR1 WSHSY and CDR2 SAAADI. This chain's CDR3 is CASSEGVRLIQETQYF. CDR3 coding DNA: TGCGCCAGCAGTGAGGGAGTGAGACTGATCCAAGAGACCCAGTACTTC.

This chain uses TRBV6-1 with TRBJ2-1, with 7 bases fitting TRBD1. Trimming took 4 bases from V and 2 from J; bases not matched to a gene: 8. The length of the CDR3 is 16 residues. The germline V gene encodes CDR1 MNHNS and CDR2 SASEGT. The CDR3 DNA reads TGTGCCAGCAGTGCTGGGGACAGCCCTCCCTACAATGAGCAGTTCTTC. This sequence encodes CASSAGDSPPYNEQFF.

This clonotype was counted only a few times. The rearrangement links TRBV12-3 or TRBV12-4 to TRBJ2-1; D is unresolved. Between the trimmed V and J ends, which lost 7 bases and 0 bases, there was a span of 13 bases. This CDR3 is 15 amino acids long. CDR3 nucleotides: TGTGCCAGCATCCCGTCCCAGAGCTCCTACAATGAGCAGTTCTTC. This gives the protein CASIPSQSSYNEQFF.